A single sample is the source of the 18 T cell receptor beta chains below, sequenced in a study of blood T cell repertoires in COVID-19. TCRdb keeps only in-frame clones here, not all; method: immunoSEQ multiplex PCR. The sample includes 200,000 to 250,000 clones, more than 70% of them seen just once. Sequenced sample: peripheral blood. These receptors were obtained from a woman over 75 with acute or convalescent COVID-19.

This rearrangement joins TRBV10-3 to TRBJ2-1; TRBD2 aligns across 8 bases. The CDR3 loop spans 18 amino acids. Germline lookup yields CDR1 ENHRY and CDR2 SYGVKD. V shed 4 bases and J 2 bases; nucleotides not matched to a gene: 13. CDR3 amino acids: CAISGKGSGENTYNEQFF. The DNA for the CDR3 is TGTGCCATCAGTGGGAAAGGTAGCGGGGAGAACACCTACAATGAGCAGTTCTTC.

The V call is TRBV2, the J call TRBJ1-1; 7 nucleotides match TRBD1. The ends lost 6 bases at V and 1 base at J; junction bases unmatched: 5. Germline V lookup: CDR1 SNHLY, CDR2 FYNNEI. This CDR3 spans 14 amino acids. The CDR3 DNA reads as TGTGCCAGCAGCCTCTCAGGGGGGAACACTGAAGCTTTCTTT. Translated, it gives CASSLSGGNTEAFF.

V and J are TRBV7-9 and TRBJ1-5; possibly TRBD1 for D (6 bases). Trimming removed 5 bases at V and 4 bases at J, with 12 bases between. CDR1 and CDR2 (germline): SEHNR, FQNEAQ (reference sequence). The CDR3 spans 14 residues. Here the CDR3 DNA reads TGTGCCAGCAGCCGGCGGGGGGCTAATCAGCCCCAGCATTTT. As protein: CASSRRGANQPQHF.

The chain recombines TRBV5-4 with TRBJ2-1, with no clear D. This CDR3 comprises 13 residues. The germline V and J ends were trimmed by 0 bases and 13 bases, with 14 bases remaining between them. Germline values: CDR1 SGHNT, CDR2 YYREEE (reference sequence). The CDR3 protein is CASSLADSWQQFF. CDR3 sequence (DNA): TGTGCCAGCAGCTTGGCCGACTCTTGGCAACAGTTCTTC.

V and J are TRBV7-2 and TRBJ2-7, with TRBD1 as a possible D gene (5 bases). Germline lookup yields CDR1 SGHTA and CDR2 FQGNSA. The CDR3 loop spans 14 amino acids. Trimming removed 5 bases from V and 1 base from J, with 12 bases in between. The CDR3 coding sequence is TGTGCCAGCAGCATTGGGGCAGAGTCCTACGAGCAGTACTTC. It is translated as CASSIGAESYEQYF.

The V call is TRBV18, the J call TRBJ2-4; TRBD2 might be the D (5 bases). The germline CDR1 and CDR2 sequences are KGHSH and LQKENI. V was cut by 4 bases and J by 0 bases, with 10 bases left in between. CDR3 length: 15 amino acids. CDR3 DNA sequence: TGTGCCAGCTCACGAGAGGGAAGAGCCAAAAACATTCAGTACTTC. This encodes CASSREGRAKNIQYF.

This chain links TRBV27 with TRBJ1-1; D not certain. The germline gives CDR1 MNHEY, CDR2 SMNVEV (reference sequence). The CDR3 extends over 14 amino acids. With 2 bases removed from V and 5 bases from J, the gap between germline ends came to 12 bases. This CDR3 reads CASSLRVAGTEAFF. Written as DNA, the CDR3 is TGTGCCAGCAGTTTAAGGGTGGCGGGGACTGAAGCTTTCTTT.

This clone was observed a few times. V and J are TRBV28 and TRBJ1-2; D might be TRBD1 (6 bases). Germline assignment: CDR1 MDHEN and CDR2 SYDVKM. Trimming removed 3 bases from V and 2 bases from J, with 7 bases in between. CDR3 length: 13 residues. CDR3 DNA sequence: TGTGCCAGCAGTTTTCAGGGGAACTATGGCTACACCTTC. Residues: CASSFQGNYGYTF.

The chain's CDR3 is CAISEAGDNYGYTF. The CDR3 nucleotides read TGTGCCATCAGTGAAGCGGGGGATAACTATGGCTACACCTTC. The V and J genes are TRBV10-3 and TRBJ1-2; D perhaps matches TRBD1 (5 bases). This CDR3 spans 14 amino acids. V dropped 3 bases and J dropped 1 base, with 9 bases sitting between them. The germline V gene has CDR1 ENHRY and CDR2 SYGVKD.

The chain uses TRBV11-3 and TRBJ1-2, with TRBD1 matching over 7 bases. CDR3 length: 14 residues. V lost 4 bases, J lost 8 bases, and 10 bases stayed unmatched. The germline gives CDR1 SGHNT, CDR2 YENEEA. The CDR3 loop reads CASSSPDRSGGYTF. The CDR3 DNA reads as TGTGCCAGCAGCTCACCGGACAGGTCGGGCGGCTACACCTTC.

This chain joins TRBV2 and TRBJ2-2, with 11 positions matching TRBD2. Germline-derived CDR1 and CDR2 are SNHLY and FYNNEI. With 5 bases clipped from V and 4 bases from J, the junction kept 3 bases outside the gene matches. The CDR3 runs to 15 residues. The CDR3 nucleotides are TGTGCCAGCAGTAAACTAGCGGGGGCCACCGGGGAGCTGTTTTTT. This translates into CASSKLAGATGELFF.

V gene TRBV19 combines with J gene TRBJ2-7, with a weak D call TRBD2 (5 bases). The CDR3 loop spans 13 amino acids. V shed 7 bases and J shed 2 bases, with 12 bases lying between them. Germline CDR1 and CDR2: LNHDA and SQIVND (reference sequence). CDR3 DNA: TGTGCCAGTAATCGGGGAGCCACCTACGAGCAGTACTTC. Translated, it gives CASNRGATYEQYF.

CDR3 sequence: CASSSYDSGYGYTF. The CDR3 DNA reads TGTGCCAGCAGCTCGTACGACAGTGGCTATGGCTACACCTTC. The chain recombines TRBV7-2 with TRBJ1-2, with D maybe TRBD1 (5 bases). Germline V gene sequence: CDR1 SGHTA, CDR2 FQGNSA. The ends were cut back, 4 bases at V and 4 bases at J, with 13 bases in the middle. CDR3 length equals 14 residues.

The chain is built from TRBV18 and TRBJ1-2; no clear D. Per germline, CDR1 KGHSH and CDR2 LQKENI. The CDR3 has 19 residues. Trimming removed 3 bases at V and 4 bases at J, with 27 bases between. The CDR3 DNA is TGTGCCAGCTCACCGGTGAGGGCCGACATGGGTGGGGTCGGCTATGGCTACACCTTC. As protein: CASSPVRADMGGVGYGYTF.

This clone has just a few counts. The V and J genes are TRBV19 and TRBJ1-5; tentatively, D is TRBD1 (5 bases). Deletions cut 1 base from V and 7 bases from J, with 14 bases between. CDR1 and CDR2 (germline): LNHDA, SQIVND (reference sequence). The CDR3 contains 15 residues. The DNA of the CDR3 is TGTGCCAGTAGTATAGGGGGGGGGATAGGGCAGCCCCAGCATTTT. Residues: CASSIGGGIGQPQHF.

Comment on this clone: Other DNA sequences from this sample encode an identical CDR3 as well. The chain recombines TRBV7-9 with TRBJ1-3; tentative D call: TRBD1 (5 bases). CDR3 size: 13 residues. Between the trimmed V and J ends, which lost 1 base and 4 bases, there was a span of 5 bases. Per the germline V gene, CDR1 is SEHNR and CDR2 is FQNEAQ (reference sequence). As DNA, the CDR3 is TGTGCCAGCAGCTTAGACAGGGGAAACACCATATATTTT. It codes for CASSLDRGNTIYF. The complete variable domain, with remaining parts taken from reference TRBV7-9 and TRBJ1-3, reads DTGVSQNPRHKITKRGQNVTFRCDPISEHNRLYWYRQTLGQGPEFLTYFQNEAQLEKSRLLSDRFSAERPKGSFSTLEIQRTEQGDSAMYLCASSLDRGNTIYFGEGSWLTVV.

V gene TRBV6-2 or TRBV6-3 combines with J gene TRBJ1-5; D perhaps matches TRBD1 (6 bases). The CDR3 contains 16 residues. Germline loops: CDR1 MNHEY, CDR2 SVGEGT. The V and J ends lost 0 bases and 11 bases respectively, with 20 bases between them. The CDR3 nucleotides read TGTGCCAGCAGTTACTCGAATTGGGGGCGAGGAAGGGCCCAGCATTTT. It yields the protein CASSYSNWGRGRAQHF.

The chain is built from TRBV3-1 (or the pseudogene TRBV3-2) and TRBJ2-5; TRBD2 aligns across 7 bases. Trimming took 0 bases from V and 1 from J; bases not matched to a gene: 8. CDR3 length equals 17 residues. Germline values: CDR1 LGHDT, CDR2 YNNKEL (reference sequence). CDR3 sequence reads: CASSQEVGGGLQETQYF. In DNA, the CDR3 is TGTGCCAGCAGCCAAGAGGTAGGCGGGGGACTCCAAGAGACCCAGTACTTC.